The rows below give T cell receptor beta chains drawn from one sample of a study of T cell changes during pregnancy in multiple sclerosis. TCRdb's copy holds only in-frame clones and misses some; the assay was immunoSEQ multiplex PCR. Of fewer than 80,000 clones listed, 92% are singletons. The sample in question was peripheral blood, obtained in the third trimester of pregnancy. Every receptor here comes from a female donor in good health, enrolled as a control in a pregnancy study. Both conserved end residues are trimmed from each CDR3. Clone size is stated in some rows and not others, as once, few, many or a class when expanded.

J gene: TRBJ2-2; V gene: TRBV10-3; clone size: .; CDR3 protein: AAGQYTGELF
J gene: TRBJ2-1; V gene: TRBV18; clone size: .; CDR3 protein: ASSPPGSYNEQF
J gene: TRBJ1-2; V gene: TRBV13; clone size: .; CDR3 protein: ASSLGRNYGYT
J gene: TRBJ1-4; V gene: TRBV7-6; clone size: .; CDR3 protein: ASSLGTGVEKLF
J gene: TRBJ2-7; V gene: TRBV29-1; clone size: .; CDR3 protein: SVFGQDNYEQY
J gene: TRBJ2-1; V gene: TRBV7-3; clone size: .; CDR3 protein: ASSLRREGYLGEQF
J gene: TRBJ1-1; V gene: TRBV6-5; clone size: .; CDR3 protein: ASRSPSGVTEAF
J gene: TRBJ1-4; V gene: TRBV6-5; clone size: .; CDR3 protein: ASSRWTGGKEKLF
J gene: TRBJ2-5; V gene: TRBV9; clone size: .; CDR3 protein: ASSVGGGAKQETQY
J gene: TRBJ2-3; V gene: TRBV6-4; clone size: .; CDR3 protein: ASSDSQGSDTQY
J gene: TRBJ1-2; V gene: TRBV14; clone size: once; CDR3 protein: ASSDYTNYGYT
J gene: TRBJ2-1; V gene: TRBV19; clone size: .; CDR3 protein: ASSIYQPSGGYSYNEQF
J gene: TRBJ2-3; V gene: TRBV5-8; clone size: .; CDR3 protein: ASSSPRSTDTQY
J gene: TRBJ2-2; V gene: TRBV5-6; clone size: .; CDR3 protein: ASSRDQELF
J gene: TRBJ2-7; V gene: TRBV18; clone size: .; CDR3 protein: ASSPQSGSGYEQY
J gene: TRBJ2-7; V gene: TRBV4-1; clone size: .; CDR3 protein: ASSQVGGRAQGVEQY
J gene: TRBJ2-1; V gene: TRBV7-3; clone size: .; CDR3 protein: ASSPEQRSGNNEQF
J gene: TRBJ2-5; V gene: TRBV14; clone size: .; CDR3 protein: ASSHRETQY
J gene: TRBJ2-1; V gene: TRBV7-7; clone size: .; CDR3 protein: ASSRGLAGGNEQF
J gene: TRBJ2-3; V gene: TRBV7-3; clone size: .; CDR3 protein: ASSLTGAGTDTQY
J gene: TRBJ2-7; V gene: TRBV19; clone size: .; CDR3 protein: ASSIRDRHYEQY
J gene: TRBJ2-5; V gene: TRBV7-3; clone size: .; CDR3 protein: ASSPSGGAGETQY
J gene: TRBJ2-3; V gene: TRBV7-3; clone size: .; CDR3 protein: ASSFQAGNTDTQY
J gene: TRBJ2-2; V gene: TRBV4-1; clone size: .; CDR3 protein: ASSQGLAGVINTGELF
J gene: TRBJ2-1; V gene: TRBV10-3; clone size: .; CDR3 protein: AISESTGLHNEQF
J gene: TRBJ2-5; V gene: TRBV28; clone size: once; CDR3 protein: ATTGRETQY
J gene: TRBJ2-3; V gene: TRBV19; clone size: .; CDR3 protein: ASSISYRGSTDTQY
J gene: TRBJ1-2; V gene: TRBV7-2; clone size: .; CDR3 protein: ASRPRTGVSGYT
J gene: TRBJ1-4; V gene: TRBV14; clone size: few; CDR3 protein: ASSHQGSTNEKLF
J gene: TRBJ2-3; V gene: TRBV7-2; clone size: .; CDR3 protein: ASSLGTMFPY
J gene: TRBJ2-2; V gene: TRBV28; clone size: .; CDR3 protein: ASSFILGLGTSTNTGELF
J gene: TRBJ2-1; V gene: TRBV6-1; clone size: .; CDR3 protein: ASSAGLAVGYEQF
J gene: TRBJ1-1; V gene: TRBV6-5; clone size: .; CDR3 protein: ASSYSTGGIAEAF
J gene: TRBJ2-3; V gene: TRBV21-1; clone size: .; CDR3 protein: ASSKGGRAEQLASTDTQY
J gene: TRBJ2-7; V gene: TRBV6-6; clone size: .; CDR3 protein: ASRPGTLYEQY
J gene: TRBJ2-7; V gene: TRBV5-1; clone size: .; CDR3 protein: ASSFGQGDYEQY
J gene: TRBJ2-1; V gene: TRBV5-6; clone size: .; CDR3 protein: ASGGSAESYNEQF
J gene: TRBJ2-3; V gene: TRBV9; clone size: .; CDR3 protein: ASSVGSYGGTDTQY
J gene: TRBJ2-2; V gene: TRBV7-9; clone size: .; CDR3 protein: ASSLWPRGTGELF
J gene: TRBJ2-3; V gene: TRBV2; clone size: .; CDR3 protein: ASSPSTDTQY
J gene: TRBJ2-1; V gene: TRBV7-8; clone size: .; CDR3 protein: ASSLEDRGGNEQF
J gene: TRBJ2-7; V gene: TRBV9; clone size: .; CDR3 protein: ASSGSSGGAGEQY
J gene: TRBJ2-6; V gene: TRBV29-1; clone size: .; CDR3 protein: SPDPGWATSGANVLT
J gene: TRBJ2-5; V gene: TRBV9; clone size: few; CDR3 protein: ASSGTGGGETQY
J gene: TRBJ2-3; V gene: TRBV27; clone size: .; CDR3 protein: ASGHGAGGTDTQY
J gene: TRBJ1-2; V gene: TRBV12-5; clone size: .; CDR3 protein: ASGLVSGQGRGYT
J gene: TRBJ1-4; V gene: TRBV15; clone size: .; CDR3 protein: ASRQGSNEKLF
J gene: TRBJ2-1; V gene: TRBV5-4; clone size: .; CDR3 protein: ASSERGGSYNEQF
J gene: TRBJ1-3; V gene: TRBV28; clone size: .; CDR3 protein: ASRPSLGGNTIY
J gene: TRBJ2-4; V gene: TRBV18; clone size: .; CDR3 protein: ASSLRTELQY